Shown below are 16 T cell receptor beta chains from a single sample sequenced in a study of response to subunit inactivated influenza vaccine. In TCRdb, the RT-PCR reads were re-called with MiXCR into one record per CDR3 protein. The sample holds 860,000 or so distinct CDR3 sequences, about 20% seen once. Source: PBMCs from blood, taken more than 4 days after vaccination. These receptor sequences come from a man aged 50 to 60 who received an inactivated influenza vaccine.

This clonotype has just a few counts. V is TRBV3-1 and J is TRBJ2-2, with D uncertain. This CDR3 spans 16 amino acids. Trimming removed 3 bases at V and 5 bases at J, with 16 bases between. CDR1 is LGHDT, CDR2 YNNKEL, per germline (reference sequence). In DNA, the CDR3 is TGTGCCAGCAGCCAGATTAAGTGGAGTGTGACCGGGGAGCTGTTTTTT. It yields the protein CASSQIKWSVTGELFF.

This chain uses TRBV7-2 with TRBJ1-5; TRBD1 agrees at 9 bases. Germline assignment: CDR1 SGHTA and CDR2 FQGNSA. With V trimmed by 5 bases and J by 2 bases, 4 bases remained unmatched. The CDR3 has 15 amino acids. CDR3 nucleotide sequence: TGTGCCAGCAGCGCGACAGGGGGAGGCAATCAGCCCCAGCATTTT. Amino acid sequence: CASSATGGGNQPQHF.

In this sample, this clonotype turned up a few times. The genes are TRBV20-1 and TRBJ2-5; D gene unclear. CDR1 and CDR2 (germline): DFQATT, SNEGSKA (reference sequence). V dropped 1 base and J dropped 5 bases, with 8 bases sitting between them. CDR3 length: 12 residues. The CDR3 nucleotides are TGCAGTGCTAGAGTAGCCCGGGAGACCCAGTACTTC. This encodes CSARVARETQYF.

This clonotype was picked up a small number of times. The chain is built from TRBV25-1 and TRBJ2-1; D remains ambiguous. The CDR3 length is 12 residues. V was trimmed by 6 bases and J by 8 bases, leaving 11 bases between them. Per the germline V gene, CDR1 is MGHDK and CDR2 is SYGVNS. The CDR3 region is CASRWSSDEQFF. The CDR3, as DNA: TGTGCCAGCAGATGGTCGTCCGATGAGCAGTTCTTC.

This clonotype has only a few counts. J is TRBJ2-2 and V is TRBV7-9; D remains ambiguous. The V end lost 1 base, the J end lost 6 bases, and 6 bases lay between the germline ends. The CDR3 spans 13 residues. Per germline, CDR1 SEHNR and CDR2 FQNEAQ (reference sequence). The CDR3 region has the DNA TGTGCCAGCAGCTTAGTCCACGCCGGGGAGCTGTTTTTT. This gives the protein CASSLVHAGELFF.

Of note for this clonotype: This could be a read error, since a much larger clone is one nucleotide away. The rearrangement joins TRBV12-3 or TRBV12-4 to TRBJ2-1; maybe TRBD2 (5 bases). With 6 bases removed from V and 4 bases from J, the gap between germline ends came to 10 bases. This CDR3 has 13 amino acids. Written as DNA, the CDR3 is TGTGCCAGCAGGGCGTGGAGGTACAATGAGCAGTTCTTC. Translation gives CASRAWRYNEQFF.

The chain has TRBV5-1 and TRBJ2-5; 13 bases fit TRBD2. The CDR3 has 15 amino acids. The germline gives CDR1 SGHRS, CDR2 YFSETQ. Losses at the gene ends were 0 bases for V and 5 bases for J; bases not matched to a gene: 1. CDR3 in DNA: TGCGCCAGCAGCTTGGAGACTAGCGGGGGGGAGACCCAGTACTTC. It codes for CASSLETSGGETQYF. Full variable domain (missing parts from reference TRBV5-1 and TRBJ2-5): KAGVTQTPRYLIKTRGQQVTLSCSPISGHRSVSWYQQTPGQGLQFLFEYFSETQRNKGNFPGRFSGRQFSNSRSEMNVSTLELGDSALYLCASSLETSGGETQYFGPGTRLLVL.

The chain couples TRBV20-1 to TRBJ2-1, with D possibly called TRBD1 or TRBD2 (5 bases each). CDR1 DFQATT and CDR2 SNEGSKA come from the germline V gene (reference sequence). This CDR3 has 15 residues. V was clipped by 7 bases and J by 0 bases, with 16 bases between them. The chain's CDR3 is CSGGGEGSSYNEQFF. Written as DNA, the CDR3 is TGCAGTGGTGGGGGTGAGGGAAGCTCCTACAATGAGCAGTTCTTC.

In this sample, this clonotype turned up a few times. V usage is TRBV5-1 and J usage is TRBJ2-3; possible D gene TRBD2, 6 bases. Germline lookup yields CDR1 SGHRS and CDR2 YFSETQ. Trimming removed 2 bases from V and 5 bases from J, with 12 bases in between. The CDR3 length is 14 residues. This CDR3 reads CASSLESGVDTQYF. DNA of the CDR3: TGCGCCAGCAGCTTAGAGTCGGGGGTAGATACGCAGTATTTT.

This clonotype was detected only a few times. DNA of the CDR3: TGCGCCAGCAGCTTCTACCCTTCGGGTATCGGACAGGTCCAAGAGACCCAGTACTTC. Protein: CASSFYPSGIGQVQETQYF. The chain has TRBV5-1 and TRBJ2-5; TRBD1 matches 7 bases. V dropped 2 bases and J dropped 1; count of bases not matched to a gene: 17. This CDR3 contains 19 residues. The germline V gene has CDR1 SGHRS and CDR2 YFSETQ. Complete variable domain (other parts from reference TRBV5-1 and TRBJ2-5): KAGVTQTPRYLIKTRGQQVTLSCSPISGHRSVSWYQQTPGQGLQFLFEYFSETQRNKGNFPGRFSGRQFSNSRSEMNVSTLELGDSALYLCASSFYPSGIGQVQETQYFGPGTRLLVL.

The chain joins TRBV6-1 to TRBJ1-6; D remains ambiguous. There are 15 residues in the CDR3. Trimming took off 8 bases at V and 4 bases at J, with 15 bases between the two ends. CDR1 is MNHNS and CDR2 is SASEGT in the germline V gene. In DNA, the CDR3 is TGTGCCAGCGGGGTGCAGGTCTCTTATAATTCACCCCTCCACTTT. Protein product: CASGVQVSYNSPLHF.

J is TRBJ2-7 and V is TRBV20-1; 7 positions match TRBD1. Germline loops: CDR1 DFQATT, CDR2 SNEGSKA (reference sequence). CDR3 size: 13 residues. After removal of 0 bases from V and 6 bases from J, the junction contained 5 bases not matched to a gene. CDR3 in amino acids: CSARDDRVGEQYF. The DNA for the CDR3 is TGCAGTGCTAGAGATGACAGGGTGGGCGAGCAGTACTTC.

The genes are TRBV6-2 or TRBV6-3 and TRBJ1-5; 7 bases match TRBD1. The V gene's germline CDR1 is MNHEY and CDR2 SVGEGT. The CDR3 contains 13 residues. V gave up 5 bases and J gave up 6 bases; unmatched junction bases: 4. The CDR3 nucleotides read TGTGCCAGCAGTAGACAGGGAGGTCAGCCCCAGCATTTT. This sequence encodes CASSRQGGQPQHF.

This clonotype was seen many times. CDR3 DNA: TGCAGTGCTAGATTCGTGACAGGTTTGAATTCACCCCTCCACTTT. Residues: CSARFVTGLNSPLHF. The chain links TRBV20-1 to TRBJ1-6, with a weak D call TRBD1 (6 bases). V dropped 2 bases and J dropped 7 bases, with 15 bases sitting between them. Germline-derived CDR1 and CDR2 are DFQATT and SNEGSKA (reference sequence). CDR3 length: 15 residues.

This clonotype has just a few counts. The gene calls are TRBV7-8 and TRBJ2-7; tentative D call: TRBD2 (6 bases). V lost 4 bases to trimming and J lost 4 bases, with 17 bases between them. The CDR3 extends over 15 amino acids. Germline values: CDR1 SGHVS, CDR2 FQNEAQ. For the CDR3, the DNA is TGTGCCAGCAGCTCCGAACCGGGACTTCTTTACGAGCAGTACTTC. It encodes CASSSEPGLLYEQYF.

The chain carries TRBV11-3 and TRBJ2-1; 9 bases fit TRBD2. Germline lookup yields CDR1 SGHNT and CDR2 YENEEA. The junction had 6 bases not matched to a gene; V was cut back by 1 base and J by 8 bases. This CDR3 is built from 15 residues. CDR3 region: CASSLAAGGPYEQFF. Here the CDR3 DNA reads TGTGCCAGCAGCTTAGCCGCGGGAGGGCCTTATGAGCAGTTCTTC.